This T cell receptor beta chain was recorded in a study of cytotoxic CD8 clonotypes in ibrutinib-treated CLL. Study-level findings and limits: Public clonotypes were rare and shrank or held steady on treatment.

Target depth was 1 in 200,000 to 1 in 1 million T cells, about 10x per clonotype. Clones were read by immunoSEQ multiplex PCR, and TCRdb kept only the in-frame ones, dropping some. The sample includes 150,000 to 200,000 clones, roughly four fifths of them seen just once. This clone was detected a few times. The antigen remains undetermined. The germline gives CDR1 SGHRS, CDR2 YFSETQ. CDR3 length equals 12 residues. The V end was cut by 8 bases, the J end by 3 bases, with 8 bases between. The V call is TRBV5-1, the J call TRBJ2-2; D is uncertain. The sample in question was PBMCs, obtained after 12 months of ibrutinib treatment. The origin of this receptor is a human donor with chronic lymphocytic leukemia. As DNA, the CDR3 is TGCGCCAGTGCAAGGGACACCGGGGAGCTGTTTTTT. It translates to CASARDTGELFF.